The 30 T cell receptor beta chains below come from one sample, sequenced in a study of control samples from healthy donors and cancer patients. Profiled with immunoSEQ multiplex PCR; TCRdb holds only in-frame clones, not every one. Among 180,000 or so clones listed, roughly nine tenths were seen once. The sequencing sample was made of blood. The receptors were sampled from a woman in her thirties in good health.

The count of this clone is one. V and J are TRBV12-3 or TRBV12-4 and TRBJ2-7, with 7 positions matching TRBD1. The CDR3 is 13 residues long. The trim removed 3 bases at V and 4 bases at J, leaving 3 bases unmatched. The CDR3 DNA is TGTGCCAGCAGTTTTGACAGGGAATACGAGCAGTACTTC. It is translated as CASSFDREYEQYF.

The chain employs TRBV11-2 and TRBJ1-3; D ambiguous. CDR1 and CDR2 (germline): SGHAT, FQNNGV. This CDR3 contains 14 residues. Trimming shortened V by 4 bases and J by 0 bases, and 7 bases separated the two germline ends. In DNA form, the CDR3 reads TGTGCCAGCAGCTCGCAGAGCTCTGGAAACACCATATATTTT. It is translated as CASSSQSSGNTIYF.

V usage is TRBV5-4 and J usage is TRBJ2-1, with D perhaps assigned TRBD1 or TRBD2 (5 bases each). Germline CDR1 is SGHNT and CDR2 is YYREEE (reference sequence). The CDR3 contains 12 residues. V was clipped by 4 bases and J by 6 bases, with 8 bases between them. The CDR3 here is CASSRDGNEQFF. CDR3 DNA: TGTGCCAGCAGCCGGGACGGCAATGAGCAGTTCTTC.

The rearrangement joins TRBV7-9 to TRBJ1-2; unclear D gene. This CDR3 has 15 residues. The germline V gene has CDR1 SEHNR and CDR2 FQNEAQ (reference sequence). With 1 base removed from V and 0 bases from J, the gap between germline ends came to 9 bases. The CDR3 region is CASSLGTSANYGYTF. Written as DNA, the CDR3 is TGTGCCAGCAGCTTAGGAACATCCGCTAACTATGGCTACACCTTC.

The count of this clone is one. The chain employs TRBV21-1 and TRBJ2-3; the table's D call, TRBD1, has no DNA check behind it. TRBV21-1 is noted as a pseudogene. The CDR3 spans 14 residues. The CDR3 nucleotides read TGTGCCAGCAAACACAGGGGGCCAACAGATACGCAGTATTTT. Translated, it gives CASKHRGPTDTQYF.

A few counts support this clone. The junction departs from germline at one end; a sequencing error may be responsible. The V gene is TRBV5-8, the J gene TRBJ2-3; D ambiguous. The CDR3 has 8 residues. Germline CDR1 SGHTS, CDR2 YDEGEE. The CDR3 spells CASSTDLF. CDR3 DNA sequence: TGTGCCAGCAGCACGGACCTTTTT.

The chain combines TRBV30 with TRBJ2-1; the D is unclear. The CDR3 loop spans 13 amino acids. Germline CDR1 GTSNPN, CDR2 SVGIG (reference sequence). Trimming pared 4 bases from V and 0 bases from J, leaving 7 bases between. The CDR3 nucleotides are TGTGCCTGGATTGGAGACTCCTACAATGAGCAGTTCTTC. Its translation: CAWIGDSYNEQFF.

The V call is TRBV5-4, the J call TRBJ2-1; TRBD2 matches at 10 bases. Germline V CDR1 and CDR2: SGHNT, YYREEE (reference sequence). V lost 3 bases and J lost 7; bases outside the gene matches: 10. The CDR3 is 16 residues long. The CDR3 bases are TGTGCCAGCAGCTCCAGGACTAGCGGAGGGGGGAATGAGCAGTTCTTC. Translated: CASSSRTSGGGNEQFF.

The rearrangement joins TRBV4-1 to TRBJ1-1, with D perhaps TRBD1 (5 bases). V shed 4 bases and J shed 1 base, with 10 bases lying between them. Germline V gives CDR1 MGHRA, CDR2 YSYEKL. The CDR3 extends over 14 amino acids. The CDR3 spells CASSRDRTNTEAFF. The DNA of the CDR3 is TGCGCCAGCAGCCGGGACCGGACGAACACTGAAGCTTTCTTT.

As regards this clone: Other DNA sequences in this specimen translate into the identical CDR3. The rearrangement links TRBV6-1 to TRBJ1-3; D is ambiguous. Looked up from germline, CDR1 is MNHNS and CDR2 is SASEGT. The CDR3 has 14 amino acids. The V gene lost 3 bases and the J gene lost 0 bases, with 6 bases spanning the gap. CDR3 sequence: CASSEGGSGNTIYF. As DNA, the CDR3 is TGTGCCAGCAGTGAGGGTGGCTCTGGAAACACCATATATTTT.

This sequence joins TRBV6-2 or TRBV6-3 and TRBJ2-3; D is ambiguous. V lost 2 bases and J lost 2, with 5 bases in between. The CDR3 loop spans 13 amino acids. Germline V lookup: CDR1 MNHEY, CDR2 SVGEGT. CDR3 sequence (DNA): TGTGCCAGCAGTTACGCGTCCACAGATACGCAGTATTTT. Its protein is CASSYASTDTQYF.

In its sample, this clone was seen a few times. The chain uses TRBV7-6 and TRBJ1-6; possibly TRBD1 for D (5 bases). The CDR3 is 15 residues long. Per the germline V gene, CDR1 is SGHVS and CDR2 is FNYEAQ. V dropped 4 bases and J dropped 6 bases, with 13 bases sitting between them. CDR3 nucleotides: TGTGCCAGCAGCTCAGGCCCAGGGCGTAATTCACCCCTCCACTTT. Translated, it gives CASSSGPGRNSPLHF.

J is TRBJ2-2 and V is TRBV20-1; D remains ambiguous. This CDR3 is built from 13 residues. The V gene lost 3 bases and the J gene lost 0 bases, with 5 bases spanning the gap. Germline CDR1 and CDR2: DFQATT and SNEGSKA (reference sequence). The chain's CDR3 is CSASHPNTGELFF. DNA for the CDR3: TGCAGTGCTAGTCACCCGAACACCGGGGAGCTGTTTTTT.

V gene TRBV6-2 or TRBV6-3 combines with J gene TRBJ1-2; D is unclear. Trimming pared 4 bases from V and 0 bases from J, leaving 3 bases between. The CDR3 has 12 amino acids. The V gene's germline CDR1 is MNHEY and CDR2 SVGEGT. As DNA, the CDR3 is TGTGCCAGCAGTTCGTCTAACTATGGCTACACCTTC. Protein: CASSSSNYGYTF.

The chain uses TRBV7-2 and TRBJ2-4; 9 bases align to TRBD1. Trimming cost V 5 bases and J 4 bases; bases outside gene matches: 9. Per germline, CDR1 SGHTA and CDR2 FQGNSA. CDR3 length: 16 residues. DNA of the CDR3: TGTGCCAGCAGCCCAACTCGGGACAGGGTAAAAAACATTCAGTACTTC. Amino acids: CASSPTRDRVKNIQYF. The full variable domain, with the rest looked up from reference TRBV7-2 and TRBJ2-4, is GAGVSQSPSNKVTEKGKDVELRCDPISGHTALYWYRQSLGQGLEFLIYFQGNSAPDKSGLPSDRFSAERTGGSVSTLTIQRTQQEDSAVYLCASSPTRDRVKNIQYFGAGTRLSVL.

This clone appeared a single time. The V gene is TRBV2, the J gene TRBJ1-2, with 8 bases that match TRBD1. The V gene end was trimmed by 7 bases and the J gene end by 0 bases; junction bases not matched to a gene: 4. CDR3 length equals 14 residues. CDR1 and CDR2 (germline): SNHLY, FYNNEI. CDR3 residues: CASTQGATNYGYTF. In DNA, the CDR3 is TGTGCCAGCACCCAGGGGGCGACTAACTATGGCTACACCTTC.

The rearrangement links TRBV18 to TRBJ1-4, with 8 bases aligning to TRBD1. Germline CDR1 is KGHSH and CDR2 is LQKENI. CDR3 size: 15 residues. V was pared by 2 bases and J by 8 bases, with 7 bases of the junction left unmatched. CDR3: CASSPTTGEWEKLFF. CDR3 in DNA: TGTGCCAGCTCACCAACGACAGGGGAGTGGGAAAAACTGTTTTTT.

The J gene is TRBJ1-5, the V gene TRBV2, with unresolved D. Germline assignment: CDR1 SNHLY and CDR2 FYNNEI. The CDR3 length is 13 residues. Trimming took 1 base from V and 3 from J, leaving 4 bases between them. As DNA, the CDR3 is TGTGCCAGCAGTGAAGGACACAATCAGCCCCAGCATTTT. Its protein product is CASSEGHNQPQHF.

The V gene is TRBV2, the J gene TRBJ1-1; 10 nucleotides match TRBD1. From germline, CDR1 is SNHLY and CDR2 FYNNEI. V lost 5 bases to trimming and J lost 5 bases; unmatched junction nucleotides: 8. The CDR3 runs to 15 residues. The CDR3 sequence is CASSPDRGRGTEAFF. The CDR3 nucleotides are TGTGCCAGCAGTCCCGACAGGGGGCGAGGGACTGAAGCTTTCTTT.

The V gene is TRBV7-9, the J gene TRBJ1-3; 9 bases map to TRBD1. This CDR3 spans 16 amino acids. J gave up 2 bases and V 3 bases, and 5 bases lay outside the gene matches. Germline V lookup: CDR1 SEHNR, CDR2 FQNEAQ (reference sequence). The CDR3 bases are TGTGCCAGCAGCTTCTACAGGGGGCCGACTGGAAACACCATATATTTT. Protein product: CASSFYRGPTGNTIYF.

The genes are TRBV19 and TRBJ1-3; TRBD1 is a possible D gene (6 bases). Germline lookup yields CDR1 LNHDA and CDR2 SQIVND (reference sequence). V was cut by 6 bases and J by 0 bases, with 9 bases left in between. CDR3 size: 14 residues. The CDR3, as DNA: TGTGCCAGTAGGGACAGAGTCTCTGGAAACACCATATATTTT. Translated: CASRDRVSGNTIYF.

The genes are TRBV6-5 and TRBJ1-4, with D possibly matching TRBD1 (5 bases). Germline lookup yields CDR1 MNHEY and CDR2 SVGAGI. Trimming left V 2 bases short and J 8 bases short, with 12 bases between. This CDR3 comprises 14 residues. CDR3 loop: CASSYEGRGEKLFF. The CDR3 DNA sequence: TGTGCCAGCAGTTACGAGGGGCGGGGGGAAAAACTGTTTTTT.

The chain uses TRBV6-5 and TRBJ2-1; 8 positions agree with TRBD1. Trimming took 7 bases from V and 8 from J; bases not matched to a gene: 4. This CDR3 comprises 12 residues. Germline CDR1 MNHEY, CDR2 SVGAGI. Written as DNA, the CDR3 is TGTGCCAGCATGGACAGGGTCGATGAGCAGTTCTTC. Residues: CASMDRVDEQFF.

V and J are TRBV5-6 and TRBJ1-6, with TRBD1 matching over 9 bases. CDR1 is SGHDT and CDR2 is YYEEEE in the germline V gene. This CDR3 spans 14 amino acids. J lost 8 bases, V lost 4 bases, and 4 bases had no gene match. The CDR3 coding sequence is TGTGCCAGCAGCCCGGACAGGGGTTATTCACCCCTCCACTTT. Encoded protein: CASSPDRGYSPLHF. Combining the CDR3 with reference TRBV5-6 and TRBJ1-6 gives the whole variable domain DAGVTQSPTHLIKTRGQQVTLRCSPKSGHDTVSWYQQALGQGPQFIFQYYEEEERQRGNFPDRFSGHQFPNYSSELNVNALLLGDSALYLCASSPDRGYSPLHFGNGTRLTVT.

The rearrangement joins TRBV11-2 to TRBJ1-2; D call uncertain. The V gene's germline CDR1 is SGHAT and CDR2 FQNNGV. CDR3 length: 11 residues. Trimming cost V 2 bases and J 7 bases, with 5 bases left between them. The CDR3 loop reads CASSLLAGYTF. The CDR3 DNA reads as TGTGCCAGCAGCTTATTAGCTGGCTACACCTTC. Complete variable domain (other parts from reference TRBV11-2 and TRBJ1-2): EAGVAQSPRYKIIEKRQSVAFWCNPISGHATLYWYQQILGQGPKLLIQFQNNGVVDDSQLPKDRFSAERLKGVDSTLKIQPAKLEDSAVYLCASSLLAGYTFGSGTRLTVV.

The rearrangement joins TRBV5-5 to TRBJ2-1; 11 bases are a match to TRBD2. This CDR3 is 16 amino acids long. The J segment lost 0 bases and the V segment lost 3 bases, leaving 2 bases of the junction unmatched. Germline-derived CDR1 and CDR2 are SGHKS and YYEKEE (reference sequence). CDR3 DNA sequence: TGTGCCAGCAGCTCCCTAGCGGGGGGCTCCTACAATGAGCAGTTCTTC. The encoded protein is CASSSLAGGSYNEQFF. Together with reference TRBV5-5 and TRBJ2-1, the CDR3 gives the full variable domain: DAGVTQSPTHLIKTRGQQVTLRCSPISGHKSVSWYQQVLGQGPQFIFQYYEKEERGRGNFPDRFSARQFPNYSSELNVNALLLGDSALYLCASSSLAGGSYNEQFFGPGTRLTVL.

Concerning this clone: At one end the junction does not follow the germline gene, possibly because of a read error. This chain links TRBV2 with TRBJ2-1; 10 bases agree with TRBD2. Germline CDR1 is SNHLY and CDR2 is FYNNEI. This CDR3 contains 14 residues. The CDR3 is CASREAGGANEQFF. CDR3 bases: TGTGCCAGCAGGGAAGCGGGAGGGGCCAATGAGCAGTTCTTC.

The chain combines TRBV7-2 with TRBJ1-3; a possible D gene is TRBD1 (6 bases). The CDR3 runs to 15 residues. V dropped 3 bases and J dropped 4 bases, with 13 bases sitting between them. In germline, CDR1 is SGHTA, CDR2 FQGNSA. CDR3 bases: TGTGCCAGCAGCTTTGACAACAGGGCCGGAAACACCATATATTTT. This translates into CASSFDNRAGNTIYF.

V usage is TRBV19 and J usage is TRBJ1-5; maybe TRBD1 (5 bases). V lost 1 base and J lost 2, with 12 bases in between. This CDR3 has 16 amino acids. Germline-derived CDR1 and CDR2 are LNHDA and SQIVND (reference sequence). CDR3 in amino acids: CASSIVGGQGNQPQHF. The CDR3 region has the DNA TGTGCCAGTAGTATAGTTGGGGGTCAGGGCAATCAGCCCCAGCATTTT.

V is TRBV11-2 and J is TRBJ2-7; possibly TRBD1 for D (6 bases). The germline V gene encodes CDR1 SGHAT and CDR2 FQNNGV. V was cut by 2 bases and J by 3 bases, with 11 bases left in between. The CDR3 contains 14 residues. CDR3 sequence reads: CASSLFQGHYEQYF. CDR3 nucleotides: TGTGCCAGCAGCTTATTCCAGGGGCACTACGAGCAGTACTTC.